This T cell receptor beta chain was recorded in a study of blood T cell repertoires in COVID-19. At the level of the study: From T cells, B-cell-depleted T cells, or PBMCs came the material, which was cDNA or gDNA.

Trimming removed 0 bases at V and 7 bases at J, with 12 bases between. The CDR3 extends over 14 amino acids. Germline lookup yields CDR1 LGHNA and CDR2 YSLEER. Method: immunoSEQ multiplex PCR; TCRdb's copy keeps in-frame clones and lacks some. The repertoire holds approximately 260,000 clones, with around nine tenths as singletons. The sequence came from a middle-aged woman who had recovered from COVID-19. The gene calls are TRBV4-3 and TRBJ1-2; D gene uncertain. The sequenced sample was peripheral blood. The CDR3 is CASSQERVFGGYTF. The CDR3 DNA follows: TGCGCCAGCAGCCAAGAACGGGTCTTCGGTGGCTACACCTTC.